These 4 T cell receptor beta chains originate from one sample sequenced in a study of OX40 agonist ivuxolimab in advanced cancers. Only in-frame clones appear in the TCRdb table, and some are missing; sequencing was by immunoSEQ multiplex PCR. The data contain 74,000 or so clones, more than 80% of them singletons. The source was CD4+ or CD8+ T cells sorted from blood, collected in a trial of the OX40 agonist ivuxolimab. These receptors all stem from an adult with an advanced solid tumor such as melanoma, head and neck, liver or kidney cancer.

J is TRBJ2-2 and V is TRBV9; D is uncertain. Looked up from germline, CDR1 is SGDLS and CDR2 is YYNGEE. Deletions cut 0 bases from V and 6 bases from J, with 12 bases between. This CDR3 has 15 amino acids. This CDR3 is CASSVDGRVAGELFF. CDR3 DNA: TGTGCCAGCAGCGTAGATGGTAGGGTCGCCGGGGAGCTGTTTTTT. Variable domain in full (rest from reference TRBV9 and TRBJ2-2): DSGVTQTPKHLITATGQRVTLRCSPRSGDLSVYWYQQSLDQGLQFLIQYYNGEERAKGNILERFSAQQFPDLHSELNLSSLELGDSALYFCASSVDGRVAGELFFGEGSRLTVL.

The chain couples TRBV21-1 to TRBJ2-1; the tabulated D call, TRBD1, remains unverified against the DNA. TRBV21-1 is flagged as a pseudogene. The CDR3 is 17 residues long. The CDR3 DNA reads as TGTGCCAGCAGCAAAGGAAGAGACAGGGGGCGCGGGAATGAGCAGTTCTTC. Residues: CASSKGRDRGRGNEQFF.

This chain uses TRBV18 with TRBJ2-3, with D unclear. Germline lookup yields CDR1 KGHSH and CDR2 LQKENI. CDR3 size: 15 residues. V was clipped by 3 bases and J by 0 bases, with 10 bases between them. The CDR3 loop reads CASSPSTGSTDTQYF. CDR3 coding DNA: TGTGCCAGCTCACCCTCGACCGGGAGCACAGATACGCAGTATTTT. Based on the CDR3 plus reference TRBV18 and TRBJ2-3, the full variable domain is NAGVMQNPRHLVRRRGQEARLRCSPMKGHSHVYWYRQLPEEGLKFMVYLQKENIIDESGMPKERFSAEFPKEGPSILRIQQVVRGDSAAYFCASSPSTGSTDTQYFGPGTRLTVL.

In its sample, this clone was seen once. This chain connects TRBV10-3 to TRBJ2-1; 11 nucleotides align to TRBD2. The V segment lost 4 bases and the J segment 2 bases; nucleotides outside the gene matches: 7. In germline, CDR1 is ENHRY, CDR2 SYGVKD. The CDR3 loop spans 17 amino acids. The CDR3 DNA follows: TGTGCCATCAGTGTTGGTGAACTAGCGGGGGCCTACAATGAGCAGTTCTTC. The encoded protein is CAISVGELAGAYNEQFF.